What follows describes a single T cell receptor beta chain. Antigen unknown. With sequencing, the targeted depth ranged from 1 in 200,000 to 1 in 1 million T cells. Here immunoSEQ multiplex PCR was the method, and the copy in TCRdb shows in-frame clones only, minus some. The table shows roughly 150,000 clones, with about 80% occurring only once. In germline, CDR1 is SGHTA, CDR2 FQGNSA. V dropped 1 base and J dropped 1; count of bases not matched to a gene: 12. The CDR3 contains 19 residues. This entry is derived from a study of cytotoxic CD8 clonotypes in ibrutinib-treated CLL. Overall study context: Included were 11 relapsed/refractory and 15 treatment-naive patients, of whom approximately 18 were IGHV unmutated. Once patients had received a median around 12 months of treatment, range 6 to 36, response samples were obtained. Broader study findings: The clonality rise at ibrutinib response reflected private clonotype expansion.

V is TRBV7-2 and J is TRBJ2-5; TRBD2 agrees at 10 bases. Material: PBMCs, obtained after 24 months of ibrutinib treatment. The receptor was derived from a human donor with chronic lymphocytic leukemia. The CDR3 here is CASSLVLASGSVPQETQYF. For the CDR3, the DNA is TGTGCCAGCAGCTTAGTTTTGGCTAGCGGGAGTGTCCCCCAAGAGACCCAGTACTTC.